Reported below is one T cell receptor beta chain. Antigen: not known. Other DNA variants within this sample encode the same CDR3. Germline CDR1 SGHRS, CDR2 YFSETQ. The CDR3 has 15 amino acids. V shed 4 bases, J shed 4 bases, and the junction held 3 bases outside the gene matches. This entry comes from a study of cytomegalovirus exposure and HLA in healthy donors. Study details: Around 180 million T cells yielded about 120 million unique TCR beta sequences, as an earlier analysis found.

General study results and limits: Earlier analysis looked at TCR beta V segments, and most were productive about 87% or about 30% of the time. Through in vitro validation, a few CMV-associated chains were shown to be specific for CMV antigens. According to a later analysis, donors in an Asian-associated ancestry cluster reportedly had fewer N-insertions than the approximately 620-donor mean.

The PCR made use of 60 Vbeta and 13 Jbeta primers. Assay used: immunoSEQ multiplex PCR; TCRdb lists only in-frame clones, some missing. The listing records 100,000 to 150,000 clones. The chain has TRBV5-1 and TRBJ2-1; TRBD2 matches at 12 bases. This clonotype was sampled from a man aged 40-49 years in good health and CMV-seronegative. The sequenced material came from PBMCs. CDR3 DNA sequence: TGCGCCAGCAGCCCCGGGACTAGCGGGTACAATGAGCAGTTCTTC. This encodes CASSPGTSGYNEQFF. Drawing the rest from reference TRBV5-1 and TRBJ2-1, the complete variable domain is KAGVTQTPRYLIKTRGQQVTLSCSPISGHRSVSWYQQTPGQGLQFLFEYFSETQRNKGNFPGRFSGRQFSNSRSEMNVSTLELGDSALYLCASSPGTSGYNEQFFGPGTRLTVL.